These T cell receptor beta chains were read from a single sample in a study of blood T cell repertoires in COVID-19. The table came from immunoSEQ multiplex PCR; TCRdb's copy has only in-frame clones and leaves some out. The sample lists fewer than 45,000 clones, around 80% occurring once. The sequenced sample was peripheral blood. The receptors derive from a man in his 70s with acute or convalescent COVID-19. Each CDR3 is given with its conserved first and last residue. D genes are given only for firm matches. Expanded clones are given a class, and other clones once, few, many or no size at all.

>.|TRBJ1-2|TRBV3-1/TRBV3-2|.
TGTGCCAGCAGCCAAGATAATGGCATCCGCGGTGGCTACACCTTC
CASSQDNGIRGGYTF
>TRBD1|TRBJ1-2|TRBV7-9|.
TGTGCCAGCAGCATAGGACAGGGCCCTTTCTATGGCTACACCTTC
CASSIGQGPFYGYTF
>TRBD2|TRBJ2-2|TRBV7-9|.
TGTGCCAGCAGCTCTAATAAGGGACTAGCGGGGAGTAACGGGGAGCTGTTTTTT
CASSSNKGLAGSNGELFF
>TRBD2|TRBJ2-3|TRBV7-2|.
TGTGCCAGCAGTTCGACGGGGGGTAGAACAGATACGCAGTATTTT
CASSSTGGRTDTQYF
>.|TRBJ2-5|TRBV19|.
TGTGCCAGTAGTATAGATCACAGCTCCTATCTAGAGACCCAGTACTTC
CASSIDHSSYLETQYF
>TRBD1|TRBJ1-6|TRBV7-2|.
TGTGCCAGCAGCTCGGGACAGGGGTATTCACCCCTCCACTTT
CASSSGQGYSPLHF
>.|TRBJ1-4|TRBV28|.
TGTGCCAGCAGTTATGGGGGGGCAACTAATGAAAAACTGTTTTTT
CASSYGGATNEKLFF
>.|TRBJ2-7|TRBV6-2/TRBV6-3|.
TGTGCCAGCAGTTACGGGGGGACCGGCTCCTACGAGCAGTACTTC
CASSYGGTGSYEQYF
>TRBD1|TRBJ2-3|TRBV7-9|.
TGTGCCAGCAGCCCCGGGACAGGTTTGTTCAGGTATTTT
CASSPGTGLFRYF
>TRBD1|TRBJ1-2|TRBV19|.
TGTGCCAGTAGTACTGGACAGGGGTCCTATGGCTACACCTTC
CASSTGQGSYGYTF
>TRBD1|TRBJ1-5|TRBV19|.
TGTGCCAGTAGTATGGCGGGACAGAAGTATCAGCCCCAGCATTTT
CASSMAGQKYQPQHF
>TRBD1|TRBJ1-2|TRBV18|few
TGTGCCAGCTCCCCCGACAGGGACTATGGCTACACCTTC
CASSPDRDYGYTF
>.|TRBJ2-3|TRBV5-6|.
TGTGCCAGCAGCTTGAAGGGGACAGATACGCAGTATTTT
CASSLKGTDTQYF
>TRBD1|TRBJ1-2|TRBV4-2|.
TGTGCCAGCAGCCAAGAAGGAGGGGACAGAGGGAGATATGGCTACACCTTC
CASSQEGGDRGRYGYTF
>.|TRBJ1-5|TRBV28|.
TGTGCCAGCAGATTGGACACCAATCAGCCCCAGCATTTT
CASRLDTNQPQHF
>TRBD2|TRBJ2-7|TRBV27|few
TGTGCCAGCAAACCCCCCGCTAGCGGGGGGCCCTACGAGCAGTACTTC
CASKPPASGGPYEQYF
>TRBD2|TRBJ2-3|TRBV7-2|.
TGTGCCAGCAGCACCGGACTAGCGGGGTTTAGCACAGATACGCAGTATTTT
CASSTGLAGFSTDTQYF
>.|TRBJ1-2|TRBV2|.
TGTGCCAGCAGCTTACTACAAGGTAATGGCTACACCTTC
CASSLLQGNGYTF
>.|TRBJ1-2|TRBV4-2|.
TGTGCCAGCAGCCAGGACAGCTATGGCTACACCTTC
CASSQDSYGYTF
>TRBD2|TRBJ2-1|TRBV28|.
TGTGCCAGCAGTTCAAGCGGGGTACGGTACAATGAGCAGTTCTTC
CASSSSGVRYNEQFF
>.|TRBJ1-5|TRBV27|.
TGTGCCAGCAGTTTAGAGGCAGGGATTAGCAATCAGCCCCAGCATTTT
CASSLEAGISNQPQHF
>.|TRBJ2-1|TRBV6-2/TRBV6-3|.
TGTGCCAGCAGTTACGGGGCGTACAATGAGCAGTTCTTC
CASSYGAYNEQFF
>TRBD1|TRBJ1-5|TRBV6-6|few
TGTGCCAGCAGTTACCCGGGACAGGGGAATCAGCCCCAGCATTTT
CASSYPGQGNQPQHF
>TRBD2|TRBJ2-7|TRBV10-2|.
TGCGCCAGCCAGGCTAGCGGGGGCTACGAGCAGTACTTC
CASQASGGYEQYF
>TRBD2|TRBJ2-5|TRBV5-1|.
TGCGCCAGCCGAACCGGGACTAGTATAGAGACCCAGTACTTC
CASRTGTSIETQYF
>TRBD1|TRBJ1-2|TRBV6-6|.
TGTGCCAGCAGTCCCGGGACAGGATTTTATGGCTACACCTTC
CASSPGTGFYGYTF
>TRBD1|TRBJ1-2|TRBV7-9|.
TGTGCCAGCAGCTTTGGAGGGGGCGGCTACACCTTC
CASSFGGGGYTF
>.|TRBJ1-1|TRBV19|.
TGTGCCAGTAGTAGAAAGAGCGGGTTCACTGAAGCTTTCTTT
CASSRKSGFTEAFF
>.|TRBJ1-1|TRBV29-1|.
TGCAGCGTTGATTTGCGCACTGAAGCTTTCTTT
CSVDLRTEAFF
>.|TRBJ1-2|TRBV29-1|.
TGCAGCGTTTCCTATTTCTATGGCTACACCTTC
CSVSYFYGYTF
>.|TRBJ2-7|TRBV6-5|few
TGTGCCAGCTGGGGAGGCACTATTGCCTACGAGCAGTACTTC
CASWGGTIAYEQYF
>.|TRBJ2-4|TRBV14|.
TGTGCCAGCAGCCAATCTGAAGGACAGAAACGAAAAAACATTCAGTACTTC
CASSQSEGQKRKNIQYF
>.|TRBJ1-1|TRBV2|.
TGTGCCAGCATATGGGCTGCCGCTGAAGCTTTCTTT
CASIWAAAEAFF
>.|TRBJ2-3|TRBV5-1|.
TGCGCCAGCCATAGGGACTCGGGCACAGATACGCAGTATTTT
CASHRDSGTDTQYF
>.|TRBJ1-6|TRBV28|.
TGTGCCAGCAGGGGGCCCCGCAGCGGGAGGAATTCACCCCTCCACTTT
CASRGPRSGRNSPLHF